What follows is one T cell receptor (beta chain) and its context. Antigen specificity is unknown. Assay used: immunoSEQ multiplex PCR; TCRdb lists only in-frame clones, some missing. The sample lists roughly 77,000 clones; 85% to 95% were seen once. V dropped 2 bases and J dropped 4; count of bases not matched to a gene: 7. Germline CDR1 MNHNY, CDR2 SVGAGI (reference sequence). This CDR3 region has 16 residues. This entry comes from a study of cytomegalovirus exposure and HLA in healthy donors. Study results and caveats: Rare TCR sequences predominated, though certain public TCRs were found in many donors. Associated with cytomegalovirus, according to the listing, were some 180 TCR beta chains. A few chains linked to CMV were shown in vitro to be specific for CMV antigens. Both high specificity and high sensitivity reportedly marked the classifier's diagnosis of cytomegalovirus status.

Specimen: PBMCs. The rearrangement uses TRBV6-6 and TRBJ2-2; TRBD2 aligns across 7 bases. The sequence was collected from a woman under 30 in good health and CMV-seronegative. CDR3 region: CASSYGGGRRTGELFF. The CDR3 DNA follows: TGTGCCAGCAGTTACGGTGGCGGGAGACGCACCGGGGAGCTGTTTTTT.